This T cell receptor beta chain was recovered during a study of molecular identifiers for immune sequencing clone quantification. Each CDR3 protein is one row after TCRdb ran MiXCR on the PCR reads. The sample contains around 86,000 distinct CDR3 sequences, over 15% of which appear only once. The length of the CDR3 is 14 residues. The V gene lost 0 bases and the J gene lost 5 bases, with 11 bases spanning the gap. Germline V gene data show CDR1 as SGHAT and CDR2 as FQNNGV. Worth noting for this clonotype: A much larger clone sits a single nucleotide away, making a read error possible.

This receptor was identified in a human donor in good health. Some libraries in this study had Jurkat cell RNA spiked in. The chain joins TRBV11-2 to TRBJ2-7, with D maybe TRBD1 (6 bases). The sequencing sample was made of naive CD8+ T cells from blood, with Jurkat cell RNA spiked in. Specified subset: FACS-sorted CD8+CD4-CCR7+CD45RA+ naive T cells. The CDR3 coding sequence is TGTGCCAGCAGCTTAGAGCAGGGGAGCCACGAGCAGTACTTC. Protein product: CASSLEQGSHEQYF.